The rows below give T cell receptor beta chains drawn from one sample of a study of CD8+ T cells in alopecia areata. The assay was immunoSEQ multiplex PCR, and TCRdb's table has in-frame clones only and misses some. The data show about 70,000 clones, approximately 28% seen once. This material consisted of CD8+ T cells sorted from blood, taken at week 4, from a patient treated with tofacitinib. Every receptor here comes from a human donor with alopecia areata. CDR3s include the opening cysteine and the closing phenylalanine or tryptophan. Fields, in order: clone size, D gene, V gene, J gene, CDR3 DNA, CDR3 protein. D genes are given only for firm matches. Only some rows state a clone size, as once, few, many or a class for expanded clones.

abundance: few
d_gene: NA
v_gene: TRBV11-2
j_gene: TRBJ2-1
CDR3nt: TGTGCCAGCAGCTTAGGGGTTAGCTTCGAGCAGTTCTTC
CDR3aa: CASSLGVSFEQFF

abundance: NA
d_gene: NA
v_gene: TRBV5-6
j_gene: TRBJ2-7
CDR3nt: TGTGCCAGCAGCCCCGGACAGTACGAGCAGTACTTC
CDR3aa: CASSPGQYEQYF

abundance: NA
d_gene: NA
v_gene: TRBV30
j_gene: TRBJ1-2
CDR3nt: TGTGCCTGCACTCCCGGGACGGCCTATGGCTACACCTTC
CDR3aa: CACTPGTAYGYTF

abundance: few
d_gene: NA
v_gene: TRBV29-1
j_gene: TRBJ2-4
CDR3nt: TGCAGCGTTCTTAGTGACAAAAACATTCAGTACTTC
CDR3aa: CSVLSDKNIQYF

abundance: NA
d_gene: NA
v_gene: TRBV29-1
j_gene: TRBJ2-7
CDR3nt: TGCAGCGTTTTCTCGGGAGACTCCCCCGGAGAGCAGTACTTC
CDR3aa: CSVFSGDSPGEQYF

abundance: NA
d_gene: NA
v_gene: TRBV5-6
j_gene: TRBJ1-2
CDR3nt: TGTGCCAGCAGCTCCTACGACAGAACCCCTTCCGCTAACTATGGCTACACCTTC
CDR3aa: CASSSYDRTPSANYGYTF

abundance: NA
d_gene: NA
v_gene: TRBV27
j_gene: TRBJ2-1
CDR3nt: TGTGCCAGCAGTTTTGCGGGATACAATGAGCAGTTCTTC
CDR3aa: CASSFAGYNEQFF

abundance: NA
d_gene: TRBD2
v_gene: TRBV4-1
j_gene: TRBJ2-1
CDR3nt: TGCGCCAGCAGCCCGGGACTAGCGGTCTACAATGAGCAGTTCTTC
CDR3aa: CASSPGLAVYNEQFF

abundance: NA
d_gene: NA
v_gene: TRBV29-1
j_gene: TRBJ1-3
CDR3nt: TGCAGCGTTGAAGGCGGTTCCTCTGGAAACACCATATATTTT
CDR3aa: CSVEGGSSGNTIYF

abundance: NA
d_gene: TRBD1
v_gene: TRBV9
j_gene: TRBJ2-5
CDR3nt: TGTGCCAGCAGCGTGGGGACAGGGAAAGAGACCCAGTACTTC
CDR3aa: CASSVGTGKETQYF

abundance: NA
d_gene: NA
v_gene: TRBV30
j_gene: TRBJ1-4
CDR3nt: TGTGCCTGGAGTGCTGAAAAACTGTTTTTT
CDR3aa: CAWSAEKLFF

abundance: NA
d_gene: NA
v_gene: TRBV30
j_gene: TRBJ2-2
CDR3nt: TGTGCCTGGAATCAAGGATTTTCGAGCGGGGAGCTGTTTTTT
CDR3aa: CAWNQGFSSGELFF

abundance: NA
d_gene: NA
v_gene: TRBV5-1
j_gene: TRBJ2-7
CDR3nt: TGCGCCAGCAGCTTGAGGAGCTCCTACGAGCAGTACTTC
CDR3aa: CASSLRSSYEQYF

abundance: few
d_gene: NA
v_gene: TRBV2
j_gene: TRBJ2-7
CDR3nt: TGTGCCAGCAGTGATCGGCTCACCTACGAGCAGTACTTC
CDR3aa: CASSDRLTYEQYF

abundance: many
d_gene: NA
v_gene: TRBV7-9
j_gene: TRBJ1-1
CDR3nt: TGTGCCAGCAGCTTAGCGCAAGGGATGAACACTGAAGCTTTCTTT
CDR3aa: CASSLAQGMNTEAFF